The sequence of this T cell receptor beta chain was determined in a study of CD8+CD57+ T cells in acquired aplastic anemia. Genomic DNA constituted the template upon which TCR beta VDJ and CDR3 profiling was performed. TCRdb redid the calling of the reads with MiXCR, one entry per CDR3 protein. The top ten clones hold roughly 2.6% of a sample with about 130,000 distinct CDR3 sequences, 48% of them seen once. Per germline, CDR1 ENHRY and CDR2 SYGVKD. The CDR3 has 13 amino acids. The V end was cut by 6 bases, the J end by 5 bases, with 13 bases between. This TCR derives from a human donor in good health, serving as a control. Sequencing input: sorted CD4+, CD8+, or CD8+CD57+ T cells (not recorded which) from PBMCs. This chain uses TRBV10-3 with TRBJ1-2, with D possibly matching TRBD1 (6 bases). CDR3 amino acids: CAISFDRTYGYTF. Written as DNA, the CDR3 is TGTGCCATCAGCTTCGACAGGACATATGGCTACACCTTC.